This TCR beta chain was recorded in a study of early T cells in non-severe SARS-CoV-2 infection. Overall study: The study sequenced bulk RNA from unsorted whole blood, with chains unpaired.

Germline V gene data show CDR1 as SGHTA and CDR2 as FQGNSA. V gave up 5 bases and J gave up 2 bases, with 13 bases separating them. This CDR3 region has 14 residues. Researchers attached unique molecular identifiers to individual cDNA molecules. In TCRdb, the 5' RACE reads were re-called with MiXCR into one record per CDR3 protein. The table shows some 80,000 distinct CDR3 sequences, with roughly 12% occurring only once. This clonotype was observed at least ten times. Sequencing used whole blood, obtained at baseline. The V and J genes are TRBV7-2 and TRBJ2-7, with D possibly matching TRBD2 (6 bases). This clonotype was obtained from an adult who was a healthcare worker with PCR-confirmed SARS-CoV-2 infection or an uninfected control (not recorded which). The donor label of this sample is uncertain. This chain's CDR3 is CASSAPEGPYEQYF. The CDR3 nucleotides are TGTGCCAGCAGCGCGCCGGAGGGCCCCTACGAGCAGTACTTC.